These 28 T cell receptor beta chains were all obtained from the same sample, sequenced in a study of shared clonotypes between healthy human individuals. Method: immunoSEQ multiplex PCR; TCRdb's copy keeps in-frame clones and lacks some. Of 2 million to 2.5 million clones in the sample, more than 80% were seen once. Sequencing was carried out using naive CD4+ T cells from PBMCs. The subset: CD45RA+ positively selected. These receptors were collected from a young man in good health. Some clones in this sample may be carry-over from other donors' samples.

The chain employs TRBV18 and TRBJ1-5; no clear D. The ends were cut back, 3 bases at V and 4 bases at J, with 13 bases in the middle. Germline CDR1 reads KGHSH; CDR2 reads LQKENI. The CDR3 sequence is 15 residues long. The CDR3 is CASSPPGGVNQPQHF. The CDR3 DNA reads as TGTGCCAGCTCACCCCCTGGTGGTGTTAATCAGCCCCAGCATTTT. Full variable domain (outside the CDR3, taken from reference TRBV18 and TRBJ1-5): NAGVMQNPRHLVRRRGQEARLRCSPMKGHSHVYWYRQLPEEGLKFMVYLQKENIIDESGMPKERFSAEFPKEGPSILRIQQVVRGDSAAYFCASSPPGGVNQPQHFGDGTRLSIL.

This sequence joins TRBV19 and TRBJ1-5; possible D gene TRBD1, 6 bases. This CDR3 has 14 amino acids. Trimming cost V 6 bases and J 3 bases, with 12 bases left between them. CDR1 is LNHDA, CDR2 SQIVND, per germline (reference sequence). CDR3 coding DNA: TGTGCCAGTAGGGGCGGGGGGGCCAATCAGCCCCAGCATTTT. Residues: CASRGGGANQPQHF.

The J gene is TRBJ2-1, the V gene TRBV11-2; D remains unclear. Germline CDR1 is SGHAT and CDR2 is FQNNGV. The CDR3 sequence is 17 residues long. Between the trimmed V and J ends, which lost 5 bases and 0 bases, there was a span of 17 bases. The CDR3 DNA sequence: TGTGCCAGCAGCACTTACTCGTTCCTTAGCTCCTACAATGAGCAGTTCTTC. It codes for CASSTYSFLSSYNEQFF.

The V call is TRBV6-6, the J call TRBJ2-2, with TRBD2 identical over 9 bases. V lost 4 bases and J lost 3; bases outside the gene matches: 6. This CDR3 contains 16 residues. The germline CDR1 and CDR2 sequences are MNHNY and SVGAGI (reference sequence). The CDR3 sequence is CASSSVAGVDTGELFF. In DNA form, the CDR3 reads TGTGCCAGCAGTTCTGTAGCGGGAGTCGACACCGGGGAGCTGTTTTTT.

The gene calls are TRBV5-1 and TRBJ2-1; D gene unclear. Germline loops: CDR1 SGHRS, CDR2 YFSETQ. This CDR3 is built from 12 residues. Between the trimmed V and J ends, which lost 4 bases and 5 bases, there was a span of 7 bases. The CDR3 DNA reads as TGCGCCAGCAGCCCGGAACACAATGAGCAGTTCTTC. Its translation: CASSPEHNEQFF.

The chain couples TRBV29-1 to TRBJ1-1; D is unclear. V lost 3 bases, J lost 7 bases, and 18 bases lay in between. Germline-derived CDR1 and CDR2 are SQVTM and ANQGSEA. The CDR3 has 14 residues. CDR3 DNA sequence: TGCAGCGTTGATCCGACATTCGCCCCCTATGAAGCTTTCTTT. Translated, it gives CSVDPTFAPYEAFF.

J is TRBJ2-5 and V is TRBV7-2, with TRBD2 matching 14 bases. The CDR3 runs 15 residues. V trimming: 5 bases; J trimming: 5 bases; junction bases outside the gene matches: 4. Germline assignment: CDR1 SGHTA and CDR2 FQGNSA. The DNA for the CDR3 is TGTGCCAGCAGCCCCGGGACTAGCGGGAGCGAGACCCAGTACTTC. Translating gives CASSPGTSGSETQYF. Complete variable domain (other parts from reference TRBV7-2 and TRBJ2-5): GAGVSQSPSNKVTEKGKDVELRCDPISGHTALYWYRQSLGQGLEFLIYFQGNSAPDKSGLPSDRFSAERTGGSVSTLTIQRTQQEDSAVYLCASSPGTSGSETQYFGPGTRLLVL.

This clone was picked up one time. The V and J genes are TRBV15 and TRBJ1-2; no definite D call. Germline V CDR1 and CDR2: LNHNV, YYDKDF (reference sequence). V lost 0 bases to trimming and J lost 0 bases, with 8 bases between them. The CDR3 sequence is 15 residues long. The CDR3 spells CATSRDYAANYGYTF. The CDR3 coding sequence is TGTGCCACCAGCAGAGATTATGCAGCTAACTATGGCTACACCTTC.

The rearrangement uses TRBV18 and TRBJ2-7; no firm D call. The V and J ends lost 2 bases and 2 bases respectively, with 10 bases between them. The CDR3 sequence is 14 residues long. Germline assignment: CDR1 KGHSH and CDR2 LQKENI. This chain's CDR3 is CASSPRDQTYEQYF. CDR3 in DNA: TGTGCCAGCTCACCAAGAGATCAGACCTACGAGCAGTACTTC.

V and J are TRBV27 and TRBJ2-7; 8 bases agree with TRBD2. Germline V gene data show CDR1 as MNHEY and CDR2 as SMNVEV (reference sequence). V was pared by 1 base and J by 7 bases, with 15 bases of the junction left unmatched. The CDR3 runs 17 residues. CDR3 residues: CASSLFRRGGRLGEQYF. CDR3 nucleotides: TGTGCCAGCAGTTTATTTCGTCGAGGCGGGAGGCTGGGGGAGCAGTACTTC.

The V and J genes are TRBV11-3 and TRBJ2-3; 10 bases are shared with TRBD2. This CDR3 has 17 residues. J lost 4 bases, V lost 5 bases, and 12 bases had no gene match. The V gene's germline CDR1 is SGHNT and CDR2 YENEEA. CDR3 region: CASSPRGSSGSSDTQYF. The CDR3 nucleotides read TGTGCCAGCAGCCCAAGGGGGTCTAGCGGGAGCTCAGATACGCAGTATTTT.

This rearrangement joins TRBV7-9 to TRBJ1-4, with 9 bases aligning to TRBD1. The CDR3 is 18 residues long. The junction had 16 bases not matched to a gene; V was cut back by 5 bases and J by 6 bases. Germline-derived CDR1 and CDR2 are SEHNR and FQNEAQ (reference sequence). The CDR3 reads CASSPDPRTGGAYEKLFF. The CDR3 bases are TGTGCCAGCAGCCCCGACCCGAGAACAGGGGGCGCCTATGAAAAACTGTTTTTT.

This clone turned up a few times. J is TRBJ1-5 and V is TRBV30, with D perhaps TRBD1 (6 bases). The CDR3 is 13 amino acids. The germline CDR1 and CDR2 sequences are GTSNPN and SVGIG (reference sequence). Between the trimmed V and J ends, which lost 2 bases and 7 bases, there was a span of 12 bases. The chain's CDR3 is CAWSSNDRQPQHF. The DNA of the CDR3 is TGTGCCTGGAGTTCTAATGACAGGCAGCCCCAGCATTTT.

CDR3 sequence (DNA): TGTGCCAGCAGCTTCGGCAGGGGACATAGCTCTGGGGCCAACGTCCTGACTTTC. Its protein is CASSFGRGHSSGANVLTF. The chain links TRBV5-4 to TRBJ2-6; maybe TRBD1 (6 bases). V was clipped by 2 bases and J by 0 bases, with 15 bases between them. Germline V lookup: CDR1 SGHNT, CDR2 YYREEE (reference sequence). The CDR3 runs 18 residues.

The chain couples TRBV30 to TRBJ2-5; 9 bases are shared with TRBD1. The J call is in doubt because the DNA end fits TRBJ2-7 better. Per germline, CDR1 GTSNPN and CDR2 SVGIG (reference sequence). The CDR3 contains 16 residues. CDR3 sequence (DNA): TGTGCCTGGAGTGGCCGTAGGGACAGGGCCCTAGACGAGCAGTACTTC. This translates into CAWSGRRDRALDEQYF.

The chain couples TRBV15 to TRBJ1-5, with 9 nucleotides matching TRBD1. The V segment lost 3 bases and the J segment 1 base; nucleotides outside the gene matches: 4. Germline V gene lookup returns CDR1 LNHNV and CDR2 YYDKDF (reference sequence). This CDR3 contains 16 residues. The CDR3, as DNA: TGTGCCACCAGCAGCCTACAGGGGGCCAGCAATCAGCCCCAGCATTTT. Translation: CATSSLQGASNQPQHF.

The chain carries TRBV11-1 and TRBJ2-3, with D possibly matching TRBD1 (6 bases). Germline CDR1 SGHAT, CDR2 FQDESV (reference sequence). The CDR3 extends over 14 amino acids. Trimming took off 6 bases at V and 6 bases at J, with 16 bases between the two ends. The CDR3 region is CASRVGGGFDTQYF. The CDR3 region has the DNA TGTGCCAGCAGGGTAGGGGGTGGTTTTGATACGCAGTATTTT.

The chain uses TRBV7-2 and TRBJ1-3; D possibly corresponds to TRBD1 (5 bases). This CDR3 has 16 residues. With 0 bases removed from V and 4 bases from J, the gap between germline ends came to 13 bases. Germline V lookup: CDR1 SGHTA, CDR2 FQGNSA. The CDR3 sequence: CASSLASQGHGNTIYF. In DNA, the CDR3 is TGTGCCAGCAGCTTAGCGAGTCAGGGCCACGGAAACACCATATATTTT. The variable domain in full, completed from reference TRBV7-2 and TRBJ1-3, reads GAGVSQSPSNKVTEKGKDVELRCDPISGHTALYWYRQSLGQGLEFLIYFQGNSAPDKSGLPSDRFSAERTGGSVSTLTIQRTQQEDSAVYLCASSLASQGHGNTIYFGEGSWLTVV.

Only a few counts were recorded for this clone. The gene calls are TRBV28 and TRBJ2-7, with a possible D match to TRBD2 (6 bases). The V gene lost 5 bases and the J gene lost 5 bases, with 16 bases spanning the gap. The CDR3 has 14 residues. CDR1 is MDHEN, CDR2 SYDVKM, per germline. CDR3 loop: CASSPPPGEDEQYF. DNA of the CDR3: TGTGCCAGCAGTCCCCCCCCGGGAGAGGACGAGCAGTACTTC.

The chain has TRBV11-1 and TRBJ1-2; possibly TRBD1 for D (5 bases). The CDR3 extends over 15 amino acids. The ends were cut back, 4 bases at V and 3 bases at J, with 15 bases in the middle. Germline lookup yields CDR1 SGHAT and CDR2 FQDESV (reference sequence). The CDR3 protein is CASSSGLRRDYGYTF. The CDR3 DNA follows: TGTGCCAGCAGCTCGGGACTCAGACGGGACTATGGCTACACCTTC.

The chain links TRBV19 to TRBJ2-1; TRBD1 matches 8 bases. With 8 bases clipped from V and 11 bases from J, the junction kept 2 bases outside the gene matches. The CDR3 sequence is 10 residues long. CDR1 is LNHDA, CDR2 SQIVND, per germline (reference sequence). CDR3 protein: CASGQGKQFF. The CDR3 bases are TGTGCCAGTGGACAGGGTAAGCAGTTCTTC.

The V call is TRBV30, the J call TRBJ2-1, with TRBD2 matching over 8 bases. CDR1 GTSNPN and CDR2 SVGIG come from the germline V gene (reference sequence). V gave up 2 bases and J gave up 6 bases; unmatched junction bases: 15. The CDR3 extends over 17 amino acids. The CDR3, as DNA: TGTGCCTGGAGTACCCGATACGGGACTAGGCCCTCCAATGAGCAGTTCTTC. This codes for CAWSTRYGTRPSNEQFF.

The CDR3 reads CASSQVIAGGLDEQFF. CDR3 DNA sequence: TGCGCCAGCAGCCAAGTGATAGCGGGAGGTCTCGATGAGCAGTTCTTC. V is TRBV4-1 and J is TRBJ2-1, with 10 bases aligning to TRBD2. After removal of 1 base from V and 8 bases from J, the junction contained 8 bases not matched to a gene. Germline loops: CDR1 MGHRA, CDR2 YSYEKL. The CDR3 loop spans 16 amino acids.

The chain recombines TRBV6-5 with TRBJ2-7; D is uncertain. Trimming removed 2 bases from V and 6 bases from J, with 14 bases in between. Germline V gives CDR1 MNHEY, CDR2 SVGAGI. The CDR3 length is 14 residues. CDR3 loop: CASSYVAVGIEQYF. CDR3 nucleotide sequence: TGTGCCAGCAGTTACGTCGCAGTAGGAATCGAGCAGTACTTC.

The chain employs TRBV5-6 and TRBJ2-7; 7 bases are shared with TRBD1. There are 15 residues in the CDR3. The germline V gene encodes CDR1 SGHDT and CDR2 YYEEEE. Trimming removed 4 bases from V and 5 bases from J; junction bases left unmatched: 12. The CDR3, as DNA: TGTGCCAGCAGCCAGGACAGGCCGGGGACCCACGAGCAGTACTTC. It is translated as CASSQDRPGTHEQYF.

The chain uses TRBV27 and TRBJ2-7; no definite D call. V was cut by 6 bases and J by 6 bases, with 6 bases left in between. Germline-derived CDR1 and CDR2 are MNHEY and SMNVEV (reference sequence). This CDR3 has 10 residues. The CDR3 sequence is CASSPPEQYF. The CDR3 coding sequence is TGTGCCAGCAGCCCACCCGAGCAGTACTTC.

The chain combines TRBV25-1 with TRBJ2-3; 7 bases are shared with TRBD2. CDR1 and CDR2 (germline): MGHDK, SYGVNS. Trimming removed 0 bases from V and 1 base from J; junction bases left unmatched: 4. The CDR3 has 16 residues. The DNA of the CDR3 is TGTGCCAGCAGTGAATACGGGAGGTTGGGCACAGATACGCAGTATTTT. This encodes CASSEYGRLGTDTQYF.

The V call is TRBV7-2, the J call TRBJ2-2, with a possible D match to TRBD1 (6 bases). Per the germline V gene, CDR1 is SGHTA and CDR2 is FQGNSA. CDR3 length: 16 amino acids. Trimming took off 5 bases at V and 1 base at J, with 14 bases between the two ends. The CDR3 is CASSSNRARNTGELFF. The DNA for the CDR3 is TGTGCCAGCAGCAGTAACAGGGCGAGGAACACCGGGGAGCTGTTTTTT.